Sequencing of this T cell receptor beta chain was carried out in a study of blood T cell repertoires in COVID-19. For the study at large: COVID-19 samples from acute and convalescent phases originated in the United States, Italy and Spain. Nucleic acid was either cDNA or gDNA, and it came from T cells, B-cell-depleted T cells, or PBMCs.

CDR1 and CDR2 from the germline V gene are GTSNPN and SVGIG (reference sequence). The ends lost 4 bases at V and 4 bases at J; junction bases unmatched: 3. The CDR3 runs 12 residues. How the authors handled the data: The assay estimated nucleated cells by amplifying reference gene primers. Using immunoSEQ multiplex PCR, the repertoire was profiled, and TCRdb retains in-frame clones only, with some absent. V and J calls and clone size are copied from that table; D and trimming were computed from the DNA. The sample lists fewer than 250,000 clones, about 83% seen once, with 7.4% in the top ten. This sequence joins TRBV30 and TRBJ2-5, with 7 bases lining up with TRBD2. The sequencing input was peripheral blood. The clonotype was recovered from a woman aged 45-65 years with acute or convalescent COVID-19. CDR3 sequence reads: CAWNTGGETQYF. The CDR3 coding sequence is TGTGCCTGGAACACGGGGGGAGAGACCCAGTACTTC. Filled out from reference TRBV30 and TRBJ2-5, the complete variable domain reads SQTIHQWPATLVQPVGSPLSLECTVEGTSNPNLYWYRQAAGRGLQLLFYSVGIGQISSEVPQNLSASRPQDRQFILSSKKLLLSDSGFYLCAWNTGGETQYFGPGTRLLVL.